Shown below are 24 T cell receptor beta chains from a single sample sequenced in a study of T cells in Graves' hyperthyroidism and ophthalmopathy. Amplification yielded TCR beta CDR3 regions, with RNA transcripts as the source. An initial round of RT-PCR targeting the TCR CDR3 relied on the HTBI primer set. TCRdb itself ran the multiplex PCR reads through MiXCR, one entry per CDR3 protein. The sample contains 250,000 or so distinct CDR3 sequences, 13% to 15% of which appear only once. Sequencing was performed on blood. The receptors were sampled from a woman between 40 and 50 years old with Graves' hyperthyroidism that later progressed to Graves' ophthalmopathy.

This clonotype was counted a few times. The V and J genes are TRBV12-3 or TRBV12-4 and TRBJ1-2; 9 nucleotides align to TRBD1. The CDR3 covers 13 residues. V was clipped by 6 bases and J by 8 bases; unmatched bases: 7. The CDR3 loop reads CASSSQGAQGYTF. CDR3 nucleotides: TGTGCCAGCAGCTCACAGGGGGCGCAAGGCTACACCTTC.

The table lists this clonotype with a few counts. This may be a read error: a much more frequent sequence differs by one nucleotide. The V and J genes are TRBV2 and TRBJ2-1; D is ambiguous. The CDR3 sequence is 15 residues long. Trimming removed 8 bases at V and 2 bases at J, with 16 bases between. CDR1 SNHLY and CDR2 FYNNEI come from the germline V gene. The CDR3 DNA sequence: TGTGCCAGCGGAAAACTACTCATTGCCTACAATGAGCAGTTCTTC. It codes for CASGKLLIAYNEQFF.

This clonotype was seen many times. Here the CDR3 DNA reads TGCGCCAGCAGTGATAGCGGGAGAGATACGCAGTATTTT. The encoded protein is CASSDSGRDTQYF. This sequence joins TRBV10-1 and TRBJ2-3, with TRBD2 matching 9 bases. The CDR3 has 13 residues. After removal of 3 bases from V and 5 bases from J, the junction contained 0 bases not matched to a gene. Looked up from germline, CDR1 is WNHNN and CDR2 is SYGVQD (reference sequence).

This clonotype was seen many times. CDR3 sequence (DNA): TGTGCCGAAATTCAAGAGGGGTCGGCGAAACTGTTTTTT. It yields the protein CAEIQEGSAKLFF. The chain couples TRBV7-9 to TRBJ1-4; D might be TRBD1 (5 bases). Germline V gives CDR1 SEHNR, CDR2 FQNEAQ (reference sequence). The CDR3 contains 13 residues. Trimming cost V 11 bases and J 11 bases, with 21 bases left between them.

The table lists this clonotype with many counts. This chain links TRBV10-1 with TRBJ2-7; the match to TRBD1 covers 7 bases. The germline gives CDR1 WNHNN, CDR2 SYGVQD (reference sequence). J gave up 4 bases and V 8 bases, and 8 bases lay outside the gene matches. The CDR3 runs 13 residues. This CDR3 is CASQRGRGYEQYF. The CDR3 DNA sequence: TGCGCCAGCCAAAGGGGCAGGGGGTACGAGCAGTACTTC.

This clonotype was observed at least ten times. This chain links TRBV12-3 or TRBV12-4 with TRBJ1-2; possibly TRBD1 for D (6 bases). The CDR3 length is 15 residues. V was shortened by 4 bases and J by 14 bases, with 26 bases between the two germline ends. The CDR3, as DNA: TGTGCCAGCAGTTCATCGGACAGCCACCCTCTGGGTCTAACCTTC. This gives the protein CASSSSDSHPLGLTF.

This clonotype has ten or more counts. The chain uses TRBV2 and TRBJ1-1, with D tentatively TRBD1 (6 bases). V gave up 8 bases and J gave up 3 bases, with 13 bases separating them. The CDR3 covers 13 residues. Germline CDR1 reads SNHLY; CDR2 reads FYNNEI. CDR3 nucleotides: TGTGCCAGCGATCGGGACATGGACACTGAAGCTTTCTTT. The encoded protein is CASDRDMDTEAFF.

CDR3 DNA sequence: TGTGCCAGTATGGCGGATGTAAAAGGGACATTGAGCGGCTACACCTTC. Its translation is CASMADVKGTLSGYTF. J is TRBJ1-2 and V is TRBV19; D possibly corresponds to TRBD1 (6 bases). CDR1 and CDR2 (germline): LNHDA, SQIVND (reference sequence). V was clipped by 7 bases and J by 8 bases, with 26 bases between them. The CDR3 is 16 amino acids.

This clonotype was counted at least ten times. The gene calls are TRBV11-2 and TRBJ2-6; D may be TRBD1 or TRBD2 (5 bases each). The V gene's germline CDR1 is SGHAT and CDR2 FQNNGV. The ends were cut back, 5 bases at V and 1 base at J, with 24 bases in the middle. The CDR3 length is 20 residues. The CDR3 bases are TGTGCCAGCAGCCTCTCATCGGTTCGGGGCTCTCGGTCTGGGGCCAACGTCCTGACTTTC. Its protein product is CASSLSSVRGSRSGANVLTF.

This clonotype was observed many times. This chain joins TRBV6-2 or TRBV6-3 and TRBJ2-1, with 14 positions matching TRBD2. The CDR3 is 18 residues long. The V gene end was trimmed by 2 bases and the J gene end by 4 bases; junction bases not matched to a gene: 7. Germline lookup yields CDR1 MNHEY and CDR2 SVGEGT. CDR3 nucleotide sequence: TGTGCCAGCAGTTACCGGGGGACTAGCGGGAGAACGTACAATGAGCAGTTCTTC. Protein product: CASSYRGTSGRTYNEQFF.

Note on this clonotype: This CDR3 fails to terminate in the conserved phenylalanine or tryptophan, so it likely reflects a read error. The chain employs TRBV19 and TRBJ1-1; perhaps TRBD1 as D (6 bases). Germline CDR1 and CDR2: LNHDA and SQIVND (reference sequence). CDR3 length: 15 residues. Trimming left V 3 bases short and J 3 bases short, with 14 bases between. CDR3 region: CASSMKPGQYTEAFS. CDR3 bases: TGTGCCAGTAGTATGAAACCGGGACAATACACTGAAGCTTTCTCT.

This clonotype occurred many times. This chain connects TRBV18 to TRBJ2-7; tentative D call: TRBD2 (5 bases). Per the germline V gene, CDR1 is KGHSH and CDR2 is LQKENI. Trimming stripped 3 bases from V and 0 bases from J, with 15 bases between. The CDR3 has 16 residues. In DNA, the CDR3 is TGTGCCAGCTCACCGTCGGCGGACTTGAGCTCCTACGAGCAGTACTTC. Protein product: CASSPSADLSSYEQYF.

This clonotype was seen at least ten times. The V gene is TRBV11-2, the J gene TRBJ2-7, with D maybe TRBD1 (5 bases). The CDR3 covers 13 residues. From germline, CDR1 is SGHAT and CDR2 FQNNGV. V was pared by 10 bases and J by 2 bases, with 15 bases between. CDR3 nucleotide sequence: TGTGCCACCCGAGTCCCAGGGCCCTACGAGCAGTACTTC. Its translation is CATRVPGPYEQYF.

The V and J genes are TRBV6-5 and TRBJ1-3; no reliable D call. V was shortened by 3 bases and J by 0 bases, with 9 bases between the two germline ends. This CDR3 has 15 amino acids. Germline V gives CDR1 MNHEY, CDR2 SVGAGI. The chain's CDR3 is CASSYDDRSGNTIYF. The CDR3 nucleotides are TGTGCCAGCAGTTATGACGACCGCTCTGGAAACACCATATATTTT.

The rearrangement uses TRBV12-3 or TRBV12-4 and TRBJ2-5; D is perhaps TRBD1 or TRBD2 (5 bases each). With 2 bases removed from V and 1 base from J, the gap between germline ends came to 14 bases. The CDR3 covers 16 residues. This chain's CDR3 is CASSLFLGDSQETQYF. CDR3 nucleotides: TGTGCCAGCAGTTTATTTCTGGGGGATAGCCAAGAGACCCAGTACTTC.

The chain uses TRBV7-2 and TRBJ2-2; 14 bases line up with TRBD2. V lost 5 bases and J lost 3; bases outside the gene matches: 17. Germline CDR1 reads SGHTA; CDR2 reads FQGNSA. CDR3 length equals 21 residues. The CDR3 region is CASSNLIRGLAGEGYTGELFF. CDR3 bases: TGTGCCAGCAGCAACCTCATACGGGGACTAGCGGGAGAAGGGTACACCGGGGAGCTGTTTTTT.

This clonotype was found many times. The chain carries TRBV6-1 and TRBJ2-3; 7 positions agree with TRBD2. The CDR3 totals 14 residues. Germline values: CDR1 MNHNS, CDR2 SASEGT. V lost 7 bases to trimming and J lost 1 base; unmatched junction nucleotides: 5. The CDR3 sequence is CASMREYGTDTQYF. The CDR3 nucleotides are TGTGCCAGCATGCGGGAGTACGGCACAGATACGCAGTATTTT.

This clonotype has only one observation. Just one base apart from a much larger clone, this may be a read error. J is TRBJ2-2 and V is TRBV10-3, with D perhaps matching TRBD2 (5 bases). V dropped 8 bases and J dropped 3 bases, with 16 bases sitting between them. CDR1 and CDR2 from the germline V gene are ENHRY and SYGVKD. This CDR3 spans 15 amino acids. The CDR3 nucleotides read TGTGCCATCGGCCGACTAACCCCCGACACCGGGGAGCTGTTTTTT. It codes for CAIGRLTPDTGELFF.

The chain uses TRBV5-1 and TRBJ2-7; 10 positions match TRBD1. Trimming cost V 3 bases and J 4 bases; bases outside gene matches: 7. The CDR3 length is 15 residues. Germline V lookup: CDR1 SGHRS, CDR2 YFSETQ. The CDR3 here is CASSSRDRGGYEQYF. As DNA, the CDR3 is TGCGCCAGCAGCTCTCGGGACAGGGGTGGATACGAGCAGTACTTC.

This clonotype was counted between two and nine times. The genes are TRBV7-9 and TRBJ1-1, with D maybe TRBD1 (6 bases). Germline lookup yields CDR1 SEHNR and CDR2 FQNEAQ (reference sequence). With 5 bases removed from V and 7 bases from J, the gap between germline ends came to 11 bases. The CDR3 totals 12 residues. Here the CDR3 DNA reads TGTGCCAGCAGCCGGGAGGGGGGTGAAGCTTTCTTT. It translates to CASSREGGEAFF. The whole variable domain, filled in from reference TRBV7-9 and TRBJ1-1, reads DTGVSQNPRHKITKRGQNVTFRCDPISEHNRLYWYRQTLGQGPEFLTYFQNEAQLEKSRLLSDRFSAERPKGSFSTLEIQRTEQGDSAMYLCASSREGGEAFFGQGTRLTVV.

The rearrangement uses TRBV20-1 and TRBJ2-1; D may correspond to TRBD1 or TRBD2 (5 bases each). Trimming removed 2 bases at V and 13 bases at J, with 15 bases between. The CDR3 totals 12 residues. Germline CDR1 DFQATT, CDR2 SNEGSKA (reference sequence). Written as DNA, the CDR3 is TGCAGTGCTAGATTTGGGACCCCTCCACAGTTCTTC. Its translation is CSARFGTPPQFF.

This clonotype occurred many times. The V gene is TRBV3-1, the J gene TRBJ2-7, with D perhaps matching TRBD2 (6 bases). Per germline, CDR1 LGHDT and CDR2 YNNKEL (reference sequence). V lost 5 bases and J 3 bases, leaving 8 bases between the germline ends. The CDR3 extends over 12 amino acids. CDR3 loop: CASSGTLYEQYF. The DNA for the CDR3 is TGTGCCAGCAGCGGGACTCTCTACGAGCAGTACTTC.

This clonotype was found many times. CDR3 nucleotides: TGTGCCAGCAGCAGGCAGGGACAGACCTACGAGCAGTACTTC. The encoded protein is CASSRQGQTYEQYF. The chain links TRBV3-1 to TRBJ2-7; 7 bases are shared with TRBD1. The CDR3 sequence is 14 residues long. The J segment lost 2 bases and the V segment lost 5 bases, leaving 6 bases of the junction unmatched. The germline V gene has CDR1 LGHDT and CDR2 YNNKEL (reference sequence).

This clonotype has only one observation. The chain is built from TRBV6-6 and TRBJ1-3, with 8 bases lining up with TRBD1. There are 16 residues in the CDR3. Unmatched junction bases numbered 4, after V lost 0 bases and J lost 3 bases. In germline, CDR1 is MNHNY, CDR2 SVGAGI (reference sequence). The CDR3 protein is CASSYSLTGDGNTIYF. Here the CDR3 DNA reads TGTGCCAGCAGTTACTCGCTGACAGGGGATGGAAACACCATATATTTT.